This T cell receptor beta chain is from a study of blood T cell repertoires in COVID-19. Study overall: Whether acute or convalescent, the COVID-19 samples came from the United States, Italy and Spain.

Original processing notes: Reference gene primer amplification in the assay estimated nucleated cell counts. The table came from immunoSEQ multiplex PCR; TCRdb's copy has only in-frame clones and leaves some out. That table is the source of V, J and clone size, and D and trimming were worked out from the DNA. The table has about 140,000 clones, around 83% seen once; the top ten hold about 8.1%. The CDR3 runs 12 residues. CDR1 is SQVTM and CDR2 is ANQGSEA in the germline V gene. V lost 8 bases to trimming and J lost 3 bases; unmatched junction nucleotides: 5. Seattle enrolled patients during active infection and tracked them longitudinally. This clone was observed a single time.

The rearrangement links TRBV29-1 to TRBJ2-5; 8 bases agree with TRBD1. The receptor's source is a man aged 25 to 40 with COVID-19, enrolled during active disease. Sequencing was done on a sample of peripheral blood. CDR3 nucleotides: TGCAGCTCACGGACAGGGAAAGAGACCCAGTACTTC. Protein product: CSSRTGKETQYF.